The 3 T cell receptor beta chains presented below share a single source sample, sequenced in a study of T cell changes during pregnancy in multiple sclerosis. Sequencing used immunoSEQ multiplex PCR; TCRdb keeps in-frame clones, though not all of them. This sample has fewer than 95,000 clones; 90% to 95% occur once, and the top ten carry about 4.5%. The sample was peripheral blood, taken in the first trimester of pregnancy. These receptors came from a female donor with multiple sclerosis, enrolled in a pregnancy study.

This chain connects TRBV6-5 to TRBJ2-7; no reliable D call. Germline values: CDR1 MNHEY, CDR2 SVGAGI. The CDR3 extends over 15 amino acids. With 5 bases removed from V and 2 bases from J, the gap between germline ends came to 16 bases. This CDR3 reads CASSPRQHDPYEQYF. In DNA, the CDR3 is TGTGCCAGCAGTCCCAGACAACACGACCCCTACGAGCAGTACTTC.

The sample holds one count of this clone. As DNA, the CDR3 is TGTGCCAGCAGCCGCCACTTCAATAACAGGGTTCAAGAGACCCAGTACTTC. Translated: CASSRHFNNRVQETQYF. The J gene is TRBJ2-5, the V gene TRBV13; weak D call: TRBD1 (6 bases). Trimming shortened V by 5 bases and J by 2 bases, and 21 bases separated the two germline ends. The V gene's germline CDR1 is PRHDT and CDR2 FYEKMQ (reference sequence). The CDR3 consists of 17 residues.

J is TRBJ1-5 and V is TRBV19, with TRBD1 as a possible D gene (6 bases). Germline-derived CDR1 and CDR2 are LNHDA and SQIVND (reference sequence). This CDR3 has 13 residues. The V gene lost 5 bases and the J gene lost 6 bases, with 11 bases spanning the gap. The CDR3 spells CASSSQGLQPQHF. CDR3 nucleotides: TGTGCCAGTAGTTCACAGGGCCTTCAGCCCCAGCATTTT.